A selection of T cell receptor beta chains follows, all from one sample in a study of blood T cell repertoires in COVID-19. Generated by immunoSEQ multiplex PCR, the TCRdb table keeps only in-frame clones and is missing some. The sample yields under 300,000 clones, over 75% seen once. The sequencing sample was made of PBMCs or T cells enriched from blood (not recorded which). All receptors come from a woman in her thirties or forties who had been exposed to COVID-19. Both conserved end residues are part of each CDR3. D genes are given only for firm matches. Clone size is shown for a subset of rows, as once, few, many or a class of expanded clone.

d_call: NA
cdr3_length: 14
clone_size: NA
v_call: TRBV7-9
j_call: TRBJ2-2
cdr3_aa: CASSPGLLSGELFF
cdr3_nt: TGTGCCAGCAGCCCTGGACTTCTAAGCGGGGAGCTGTTTTTT

d_call: TRBD2
cdr3_length: 18
clone_size: NA
v_call: TRBV24-1
j_call: TRBJ2-1
cdr3_aa: CATSSRLSWAGGHNEQFF
cdr3_nt: TGTGCCACCAGTTCCCGATTATCTTGGGCGGGGGGACACAATGAGCAGTTCTTC

d_call: TRBD2
cdr3_length: 16
clone_size: NA
v_call: TRBV9
j_call: TRBJ2-5
cdr3_aa: CASSVGLAVFQETQYF
cdr3_nt: TGTGCCAGCAGCGTAGGGCTAGCGGTATTTCAAGAGACCCAGTACTTC

d_call: NA
cdr3_length: 14
clone_size: NA
v_call: TRBV19
j_call: TRBJ1-2
cdr3_aa: CASSMDSPNYGYTF
cdr3_nt: TGTGCCAGTAGTATGGACAGCCCTAACTATGGCTACACCTTC

d_call: TRBD2
cdr3_length: 17
clone_size: NA
v_call: TRBV7-2
j_call: TRBJ2-1
cdr3_aa: CASSKPARGGSYNEQFF
cdr3_nt: TGTGCCAGCAGTAAACCCGCCCGGGGGGGATCCTACAATGAGCAGTTCTTC

d_call: TRBD1
cdr3_length: 17
clone_size: few
v_call: TRBV6-4
j_call: TRBJ1-3
cdr3_aa: CASSDPWDSDLGNTIYF
cdr3_nt: TGTGCCAGCAGTGACCCGTGGGACAGCGACCTTGGAAACACCATATATTTT

d_call: NA
cdr3_length: 15
clone_size: NA
v_call: TRBV5-6
j_call: TRBJ1-6
cdr3_aa: CASSLDDSLNSPLHF
cdr3_nt: TGTGCCAGCAGCTTGGATGACAGCCTTAATTCACCCCTCCACTTT

d_call: NA
cdr3_length: 16
clone_size: NA
v_call: TRBV7-2
j_call: TRBJ2-1
cdr3_aa: CASSLQFRGRGNEQFF
cdr3_nt: TGTGCCAGCAGCCTCCAGTTCCGGGGGAGGGGGAATGAGCAGTTCTTC

d_call: TRBD1
cdr3_length: 16
clone_size: NA
v_call: TRBV11-1
j_call: TRBJ1-1
cdr3_aa: CASSSRTGAGSTEAFF
cdr3_nt: TGTGCCAGCAGCAGCCGGACAGGGGCGGGGAGCACTGAAGCTTTCTTT

d_call: NA
cdr3_length: 16
clone_size: NA
v_call: TRBV7-8
j_call: TRBJ2-2
cdr3_aa: CASSLVRGRGTGELFF
cdr3_nt: TGTGCCAGCAGCCTTGTACGAGGGAGAGGCACCGGGGAGCTGTTTTTT

d_call: NA
cdr3_length: 17
clone_size: NA
v_call: TRBV15
j_call: TRBJ1-2
cdr3_aa: CATSIGGYGGDFYGYTF
cdr3_nt: TGTGCCACCAGCATAGGTGGATATGGGGGCGACTTCTATGGCTACACCTTC

d_call: NA
cdr3_length: 15
clone_size: NA
v_call: TRBV5-1
j_call: TRBJ2-2
cdr3_aa: CASSLTGQNTGELFF
cdr3_nt: TGTGCCAGCAGCTTGACAGGACAGAACACCGGGGAGCTGTTTTTT

d_call: TRBD1
cdr3_length: 17
clone_size: NA
v_call: TRBV28
j_call: TRBJ1-5
cdr3_aa: CASTIRRDRGPNQPQHF
cdr3_nt: TGTGCCAGCACCATACGCCGGGACAGGGGTCCCAATCAGCCCCAGCATTTT

d_call: NA
cdr3_length: 15
clone_size: NA
v_call: TRBV9
j_call: TRBJ1-2
cdr3_aa: CASSARTGESYGYTF
cdr3_nt: TGTGCCAGCAGCGCGAGGACGGGAGAAAGTTATGGCTACACCTTC

d_call: TRBD1
cdr3_length: 17
clone_size: NA
v_call: TRBV6-6
j_call: TRBJ1-6
cdr3_aa: CASSPRTGVSYNSPLHF
cdr3_nt: TGTGCCAGCAGTCCGCGGACAGGGGTCTCCTATAATTCACCCCTCCACTTT

d_call: NA
cdr3_length: 17
clone_size: NA
v_call: TRBV5-8
j_call: TRBJ2-1
cdr3_aa: CASSQRRGRVSYNEQFF
cdr3_nt: TGTGCCAGCAGCCAACGGAGGGGGAGGGTCTCCTACAATGAGCAGTTCTTC

d_call: TRBD1
cdr3_length: 14
clone_size: NA
v_call: TRBV3-1/TRBV3-2
j_call: TRBJ1-1
cdr3_aa: CASSQLNRGQEAFF
cdr3_nt: TGTGCCAGCAGCCAACTTAACAGGGGGCAAGAAGCTTTCTTT

d_call: NA
cdr3_length: 17
clone_size: NA
v_call: TRBV4-1
j_call: TRBJ1-5
cdr3_aa: CASSLEPPRQVNQPQHF
cdr3_nt: TGCGCCAGCAGCCTCGAGCCGCCCCGACAGGTCAATCAGCCCCAGCATTTT

d_call: TRBD1
cdr3_length: 17
clone_size: NA
v_call: TRBV10-3
j_call: TRBJ1-6
cdr3_aa: CAISQPPGQATNSPLHF
cdr3_nt: TGTGCCATCAGTCAACCACCGGGACAGGCGACCAATTCACCCCTCCACTTT

d_call: TRBD2
cdr3_length: 15
clone_size: NA
v_call: TRBV5-1
j_call: TRBJ2-1
cdr3_aa: CASSSTGTSWNEQFF
cdr3_nt: TGTGCCAGCAGCTCCACCGGGACTAGCTGGAATGAGCAGTTCTTC

d_call: TRBD2
cdr3_length: 16
clone_size: once
v_call: TRBV3-1/TRBV3-2
j_call: TRBJ2-5
cdr3_aa: CASSQDRLAVEETQYF
cdr3_nt: TGTGCCAGCAGCCAAGACCGACTAGCGGTAGAAGAGACCCAGTACTTC

d_call: TRBD1
cdr3_length: 17
clone_size: NA
v_call: TRBV7-9
j_call: TRBJ1-3
cdr3_aa: CASSLGTGPFSGNTIYF
cdr3_nt: TGTGCCAGCAGCTTAGGGACAGGGCCCTTCTCTGGAAACACCATATATTTT

d_call: NA
cdr3_length: 14
clone_size: NA
v_call: TRBV4-3
j_call: TRBJ1-2
cdr3_aa: CASSQDRGFEGYTF
cdr3_nt: TGCGCCAGCAGCCAAGATAGGGGGTTTGAGGGCTACACCTTC

d_call: NA
cdr3_length: 16
clone_size: NA
v_call: TRBV30
j_call: TRBJ2-7
cdr3_aa: CAWSVFMETYSYEQYF
cdr3_nt: TGTGCCTGGAGTGTATTTATGGAGACTTACTCCTACGAGCAGTACTTC

d_call: TRBD1
cdr3_length: 15
clone_size: NA
v_call: TRBV6-1
j_call: TRBJ2-7
cdr3_aa: CASSVAPGQTYEQYF
cdr3_nt: TGTGCCAGCAGTGTAGCCCCGGGACAGACCTACGAGCAGTACTTC

d_call: TRBD1
cdr3_length: 14
clone_size: NA
v_call: TRBV7-3
j_call: TRBJ2-7
cdr3_aa: CASSLGTGAYEQYF
cdr3_nt: TGTGCCAGCAGTTTGGGGACAGGGGCGTACGAGCAGTACTTC

d_call: NA
cdr3_length: 16
clone_size: NA
v_call: TRBV18
j_call: TRBJ2-2
cdr3_aa: CASSPVGRQTTGELFF
cdr3_nt: TGTGCCAGCTCACCCGTCGGCCGACAAACCACCGGGGAGCTGTTTTTT

d_call: TRBD1
cdr3_length: 20
clone_size: NA
v_call: TRBV6-4
j_call: TRBJ1-5
cdr3_aa: CASSRLNKGAVTEVGQPQHF
cdr3_nt: TGTGCCAGCAGCCGGCTCAATAAGGGGGCAGTTACCGAGGTCGGTCAGCCCCAGCATTTT

d_call: NA
cdr3_length: 15
clone_size: NA
v_call: TRBV19
j_call: TRBJ2-2
cdr3_aa: CASSHGGPGTGELFF
cdr3_nt: TGTGCCAGTAGCCACGGGGGGCCGGGGACCGGGGAGCTGTTTTTT

d_call: TRBD1
cdr3_length: 17
clone_size: NA
v_call: TRBV7-2
j_call: TRBJ1-1
cdr3_aa: CASSMDRGQLMNTEAFF
cdr3_nt: TGTGCCAGCAGTATGGACAGGGGGCAACTAATGAACACTGAAGCTTTCTTT

d_call: TRBD1
cdr3_length: 15
clone_size: once
v_call: TRBV5-5
j_call: TRBJ1-4
cdr3_aa: CASSRTDRVSEKLFF
cdr3_nt: TGTGCCAGCAGCCGGACTGACAGGGTTAGTGAAAAACTGTTTTTT

d_call: TRBD1
cdr3_length: 15
clone_size: once
v_call: TRBV6-5
j_call: TRBJ1-6
cdr3_aa: CASSRPGQGHSPLHF
cdr3_nt: TGTGCCAGCAGCCGACCGGGACAGGGGCATTCACCCCTCCACTTT

d_call: NA
cdr3_length: 15
clone_size: NA
v_call: TRBV9
j_call: TRBJ1-5
cdr3_aa: CASSVSGSSNQPQHF
cdr3_nt: TGTGCCAGCAGCGTAAGCGGCTCAAGCAATCAGCCCCAGCATTTT

d_call: TRBD1
cdr3_length: 13
clone_size: NA
v_call: TRBV24-1
j_call: TRBJ2-7
cdr3_aa: CATSPGGGYEQYF
cdr3_nt: TGTGCCACCAGTCCAGGGGGCGGGTACGAGCAGTACTTC

d_call: TRBD2
cdr3_length: 19
clone_size: NA
v_call: TRBV4-1
j_call: TRBJ2-2
cdr3_aa: CASSLPYPGLAGGTGELFF
cdr3_nt: TGCGCCAGCAGCCTACCCTACCCGGGACTAGCGGGGGGCACCGGGGAGCTGTTTTTT

d_call: NA
cdr3_length: 15
clone_size: NA
v_call: TRBV28
j_call: TRBJ1-1
cdr3_aa: CASRRLGESQEGAFF
cdr3_nt: TGTGCCAGCAGGCGATTGGGAGAGTCCCAAGAGGGAGCTTTCTTT

d_call: NA
cdr3_length: 13
clone_size: NA
v_call: TRBV14
j_call: TRBJ1-1
cdr3_aa: CASSLQGNTEAFF
cdr3_nt: TGTGCCAGCAGCCTTCAGGGTAACACTGAAGCTTTCTTT

d_call: NA
cdr3_length: 15
clone_size: NA
v_call: TRBV3-1/TRBV3-2
j_call: TRBJ2-2
cdr3_aa: CASSQSTGYTGELFF
cdr3_nt: TGTGCCAGCAGCCAATCTACAGGGTACACCGGGGAGCTGTTTTTT

d_call: TRBD1
cdr3_length: 19
clone_size: NA
v_call: TRBV5-1
j_call: TRBJ2-6
cdr3_aa: CASSSPLDRAGSGANVLTF
cdr3_nt: TGCGCCAGCAGCTCGCCCCTGGACAGGGCCGGGTCTGGGGCCAACGTCCTGACTTTC

d_call: TRBD1
cdr3_length: 16
clone_size: NA
v_call: TRBV5-8
j_call: TRBJ1-2
cdr3_aa: CASSLAVVTGGDGYTF
cdr3_nt: TGTGCCAGCAGCTTGGCCGTTGTGACAGGGGGGGACGGCTACACCTTC

d_call: NA
cdr3_length: 13
clone_size: NA
v_call: TRBV12-3/TRBV12-4
j_call: TRBJ1-6
cdr3_aa: CASSSREDSPLHF
cdr3_nt: TGTGCCAGCAGTTCCCGGGAAGATTCACCCCTCCACTTT

d_call: NA
cdr3_length: 14
clone_size: NA
v_call: TRBV7-2
j_call: TRBJ1-1
cdr3_aa: CASSLTAFATEAFF
cdr3_nt: TGTGCCAGCAGCCTCACAGCATTCGCCACTGAAGCTTTCTTT

d_call: TRBD1
cdr3_length: 15
clone_size: NA
v_call: TRBV3-1/TRBV3-2
j_call: TRBJ2-7
cdr3_aa: CASSQGMAGGYEQYF
cdr3_nt: TGTGCCAGCAGCCAGGGTATGGCAGGGGGCTACGAGCAGTACTTC

d_call: NA
cdr3_length: 9
clone_size: NA
v_call: TRBV29-1
j_call: TRBJ1-2
cdr3_aa: CSEGDGYTF
cdr3_nt: TGCAGCGAAGGGGATGGCTACACCTTC

d_call: NA
cdr3_length: 15
clone_size: NA
v_call: TRBV9
j_call: TRBJ2-7
cdr3_aa: CASSSPVGAAGEQYF
cdr3_nt: TGTGCCAGCAGCTCCCCGGTCGGGGCCGCGGGGGAGCAGTACTTC

d_call: TRBD1
cdr3_length: 15
clone_size: NA
v_call: TRBV7-9
j_call: TRBJ1-2
cdr3_aa: CASSDTRQGYYGYTF
cdr3_nt: TGTGCCAGCAGCGACACGAGACAGGGATACTATGGCTACACCTTC

d_call: NA
cdr3_length: 15
clone_size: NA
v_call: TRBV30
j_call: TRBJ2-1
cdr3_aa: CAWSVRRLHYNEQFF
cdr3_nt: TGTGCCTGGAGTGTACGGAGGCTCCATTACAATGAGCAGTTCTTC

d_call: NA
cdr3_length: 12
clone_size: NA
v_call: TRBV6-5
j_call: TRBJ1-5
cdr3_aa: CASSNINQPQHF
cdr3_nt: TGTGCCAGCAGTAACATTAATCAGCCCCAGCATTTT

d_call: NA
cdr3_length: 16
clone_size: few
v_call: TRBV19
j_call: TRBJ2-1
cdr3_aa: CASSIRAGTPYNEQFF
cdr3_nt: TGTGCCAGTAGTATCCGAGCGGGGACACCCTACAATGAGCAGTTCTTC

d_call: TRBD2
cdr3_length: 17
clone_size: once
v_call: TRBV7-3
j_call: TRBJ2-2
cdr3_aa: CASSPAGGRGGTGELFF
cdr3_nt: TGTGCCAGCAGCCCGGCGGGCGGGAGGGGTGGCACCGGGGAGCTGTTTTTT

d_call: NA
cdr3_length: 17
clone_size: NA
v_call: TRBV29-1
j_call: TRBJ2-5
cdr3_aa: CSVGGPTGTAQQETQYF
cdr3_nt: TGCAGCGTCGGGGGACCGACGGGGACAGCTCAACAAGAGACCCAGTACTTC

d_call: TRBD1
cdr3_length: 19
clone_size: NA
v_call: TRBV4-1
j_call: TRBJ1-2
cdr3_aa: CASSQDARTGAGSNYGYTF
cdr3_nt: TGCGCCAGCAGCCAAGATGCGAGGACAGGCGCCGGTTCCAACTATGGCTACACCTTC

d_call: NA
cdr3_length: 13
clone_size: NA
v_call: TRBV6-5
j_call: TRBJ1-1
cdr3_aa: CASSRSPNTEAFF
cdr3_nt: TGTGCCAGCAGTAGGAGTCCGAACACTGAAGCTTTCTTT

d_call: NA
cdr3_length: 17
clone_size: NA
v_call: TRBV9
j_call: TRBJ2-2
cdr3_aa: CASSAGLSAGNTGELFF
cdr3_nt: TGTGCCAGCAGCGCCGGCCTCTCGGCGGGGAACACCGGGGAGCTGTTTTTT

d_call: TRBD2
cdr3_length: 13
clone_size: once
v_call: TRBV29-1
j_call: TRBJ2-3
cdr3_aa: CSVLSGDTDTQYF
cdr3_nt: TGCAGCGTTCTTAGCGGGGACACAGATACGCAGTATTTT

d_call: NA
cdr3_length: 17
clone_size: NA
v_call: TRBV18
j_call: TRBJ2-7
cdr3_aa: CASSPLPSGGEAYEQYF
cdr3_nt: TGTGCCAGCTCACCACTCCCTTCCGGCGGGGAGGCCTACGAGCAGTACTTC

d_call: NA
cdr3_length: 14
clone_size: NA
v_call: TRBV28
j_call: TRBJ2-1
cdr3_aa: CASSSPTSFNEQFF
cdr3_nt: TGTGCCAGCAGTTCACCGACTAGTTTTAATGAGCAGTTCTTC